Sequencing of this T cell receptor beta chain was carried out in a study of regulatory T cells in long-lasting Graves disease. Points from the study as a whole: Compared with new cases, persistent Graves' patients showed reduced TCR diversity. Investigators studied peripheral blood only, not thyroid tissue. There was favoring of TRBV28, TRBJ1-2 and TRBJ2-5 in persistent disease. It was possible that the small sample size reduced accuracy.

Libraries of TCR beta came from iRepertoire HTBI primers plus Arm-PCR of CDR3 regions. TCRdb ran MiXCR on the multiplex PCR reads and lists one entry per CDR3 protein. The sample has fewer than 550,000 distinct CDR3 sequences; about 22% are singletons. Details on this clonotype: Its target is not known.

The time point denotes: persistent/refractory GD, antithyroid drugs over 5 years with positive TRAb. Generation of the TCR library employed RNA extracted from PBMCs. V was clipped by 0 bases and J by 5 bases; unmatched bases: 4. The germline gives CDR1 LNHDA, CDR2 SQIVND (reference sequence). CDR3 length: 15 residues. The source material was peripheral blood mononuclear cells (PBMCs), sampled when the disease was refractory, from a patient treated with antithyroid drugs. The V call is TRBV19, the J call TRBJ1-1; 9 bases agree with TRBD1. This TCR was sampled from a female donor with Graves disease. The CDR3 region has the DNA TGTGCCAGTAGTATAGAAGGGACAGGGTGGACTGAAGCTTTCTTT. The encoded protein is CASSIEGTGWTEAFF.